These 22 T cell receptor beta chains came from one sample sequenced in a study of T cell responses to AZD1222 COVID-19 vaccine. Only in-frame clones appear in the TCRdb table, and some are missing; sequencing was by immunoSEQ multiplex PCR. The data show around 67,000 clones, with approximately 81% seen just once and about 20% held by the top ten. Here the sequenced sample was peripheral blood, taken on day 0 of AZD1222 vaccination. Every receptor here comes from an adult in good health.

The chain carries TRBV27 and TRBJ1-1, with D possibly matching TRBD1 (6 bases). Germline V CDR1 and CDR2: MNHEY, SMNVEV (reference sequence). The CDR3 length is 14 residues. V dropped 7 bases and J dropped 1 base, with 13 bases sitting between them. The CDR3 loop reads CASTPRGGNTEAFF. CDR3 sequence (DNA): TGTGCCAGCACCCCGCGAGGGGGGAACACTGAAGCTTTCTTT.

CDR3 DNA: TGCGCCAGCAGCTTGGGCTGGGGCCATAATGAAAAACTGTTTTTT. Protein sequence: CASSLGWGHNEKLFF. The chain has TRBV5-1 and TRBJ1-4; D possibly corresponds to TRBD1 (5 bases). The CDR3 has 15 residues. The V gene lost 0 bases and the J gene lost 4 bases, with 10 bases spanning the gap. Germline V CDR1 and CDR2: SGHRS, YFSETQ. Supplemented by reference TRBV5-1 and TRBJ1-4, the full variable domain reads KAGVTQTPRYLIKTRGQQVTLSCSPISGHRSVSWYQQTPGQGLQFLFEYFSETQRNKGNFPGRFSGRQFSNSRSEMNVSTLELGDSALYLCASSLGWGHNEKLFFGSGTQLSVL.

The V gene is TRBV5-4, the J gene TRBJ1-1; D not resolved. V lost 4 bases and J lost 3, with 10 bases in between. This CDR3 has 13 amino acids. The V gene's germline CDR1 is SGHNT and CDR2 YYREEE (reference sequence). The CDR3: CASSGGPDTEAFF. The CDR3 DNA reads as TGTGCCAGCAGCGGCGGGCCTGACACTGAAGCTTTCTTT. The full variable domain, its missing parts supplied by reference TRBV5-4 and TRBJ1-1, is ETGVTQSPTHLIKTRGQQVTLRCSSQSGHNTVSWYQQALGQGPQFIFQYYREEENGRGNFPPRFSGLQFPNYSSELNVNALELDDSALYLCASSGGPDTEAFFGQGTRLTVV.

CDR3 loop: CASSYFRDYREKLFF. The CDR3 DNA is TGTGCCAGCAGTTACTTCCGGGACTATCGAGAAAAACTGTTTTTT. The chain links TRBV6-5 to TRBJ1-4; tentatively, D is TRBD1 (5 bases). CDR3 length equals 15 residues. V was shortened by 1 base and J by 8 bases, with 14 bases between the two germline ends. From germline, CDR1 is MNHEY and CDR2 SVGAGI.

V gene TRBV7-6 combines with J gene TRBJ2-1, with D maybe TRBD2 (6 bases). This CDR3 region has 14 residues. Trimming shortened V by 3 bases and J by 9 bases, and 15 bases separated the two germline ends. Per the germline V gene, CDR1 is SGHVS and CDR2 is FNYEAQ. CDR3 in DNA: TGTGCCAGCAGCTTTGGCGGGGCGCGGGGTGAGCAGTTCTTC. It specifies CASSFGGARGEQFF.

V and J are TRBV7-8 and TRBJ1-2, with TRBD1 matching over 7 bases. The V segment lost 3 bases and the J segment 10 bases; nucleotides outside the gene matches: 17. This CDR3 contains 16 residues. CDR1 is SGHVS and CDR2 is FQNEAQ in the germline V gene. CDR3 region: CASSLGTVSISVPYTF. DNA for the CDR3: TGTGCCAGCAGCTTGGGGACAGTCTCAATATCGGTCCCCTACACCTTC.

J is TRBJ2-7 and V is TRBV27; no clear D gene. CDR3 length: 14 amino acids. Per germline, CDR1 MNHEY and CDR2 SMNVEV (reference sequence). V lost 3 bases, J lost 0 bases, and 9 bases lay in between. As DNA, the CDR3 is TGTGCCAGCAGTTTGTCCGGCAGCTCCTACGAGCAGTACTTC. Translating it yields CASSLSGSSYEQYF.

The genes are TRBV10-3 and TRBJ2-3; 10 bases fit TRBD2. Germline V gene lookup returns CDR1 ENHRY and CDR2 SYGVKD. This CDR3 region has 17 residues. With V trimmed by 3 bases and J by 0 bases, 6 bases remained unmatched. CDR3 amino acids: CAISDSPSGSSTDTQYF. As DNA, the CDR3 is TGTGCCATCAGTGATTCCCCTAGCGGGAGTAGCACAGATACGCAGTATTTT.

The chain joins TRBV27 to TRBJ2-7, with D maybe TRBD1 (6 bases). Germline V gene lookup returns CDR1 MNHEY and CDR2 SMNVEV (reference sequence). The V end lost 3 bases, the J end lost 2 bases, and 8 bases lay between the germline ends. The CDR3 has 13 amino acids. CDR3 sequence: CASSLDRTYEQYF. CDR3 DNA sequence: TGTGCCAGCAGTTTGGACAGAACCTACGAGCAGTACTTC.

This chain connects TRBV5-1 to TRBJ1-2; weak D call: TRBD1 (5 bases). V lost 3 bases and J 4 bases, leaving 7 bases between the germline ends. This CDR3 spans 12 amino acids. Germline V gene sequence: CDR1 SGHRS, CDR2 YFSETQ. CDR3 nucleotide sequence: TGCGCCAGCAGCTCAGGGCCCTATGGCTACACCTTC. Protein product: CASSSGPYGYTF.

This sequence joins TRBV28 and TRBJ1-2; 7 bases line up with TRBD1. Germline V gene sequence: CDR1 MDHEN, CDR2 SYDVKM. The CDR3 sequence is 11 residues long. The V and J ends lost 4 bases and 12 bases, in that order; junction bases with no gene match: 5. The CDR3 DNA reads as TGTGCCAGCAGTTCTAGACAGGGCCACACCTTC. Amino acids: CASSSRQGHTF.

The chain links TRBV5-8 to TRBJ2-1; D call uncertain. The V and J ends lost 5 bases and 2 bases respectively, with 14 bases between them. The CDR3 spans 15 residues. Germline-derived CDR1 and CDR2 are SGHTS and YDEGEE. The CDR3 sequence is CASREMTRAYNEQFF. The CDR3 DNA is TGTGCCAGCAGAGAAATGACTCGAGCCTACAATGAGCAGTTCTTC.

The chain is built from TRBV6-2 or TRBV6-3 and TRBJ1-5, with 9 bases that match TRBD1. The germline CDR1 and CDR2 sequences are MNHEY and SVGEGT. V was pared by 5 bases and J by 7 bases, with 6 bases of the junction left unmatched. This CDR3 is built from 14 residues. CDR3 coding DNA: TGTGCCAGCAGTCCGGGACAGGGTAGCCAGCCCCAGCATTTT. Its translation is CASSPGQGSQPQHF.

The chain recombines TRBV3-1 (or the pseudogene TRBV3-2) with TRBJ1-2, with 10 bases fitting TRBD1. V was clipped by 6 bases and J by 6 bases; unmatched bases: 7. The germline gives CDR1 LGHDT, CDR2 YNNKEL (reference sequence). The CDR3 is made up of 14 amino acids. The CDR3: CASSSPGTGDGYTF. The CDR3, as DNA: TGTGCCAGCAGTTCGCCGGGGACAGGGGATGGCTACACCTTC.

CDR3 loop: CASSLARDNSPLHF. As DNA, the CDR3 is TGTGCCAGCAGCTTAGCCAGGGATAATTCACCCCTCCACTTT. This chain links TRBV7-9 with TRBJ1-6; TRBD1 might be the D (5 bases). The V end lost 0 bases, the J end lost 5 bases, and 5 bases lay between the germline ends. CDR1 SEHNR and CDR2 FQNEAQ come from the germline V gene (reference sequence). CDR3 length: 14 residues.

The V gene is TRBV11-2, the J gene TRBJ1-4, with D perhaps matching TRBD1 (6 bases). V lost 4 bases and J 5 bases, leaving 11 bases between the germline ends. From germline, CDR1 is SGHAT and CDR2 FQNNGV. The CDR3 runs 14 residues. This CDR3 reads CASSSTGRNEKLFF. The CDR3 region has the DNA TGTGCCAGCAGCTCGACAGGCAGGAATGAAAAACTGTTTTTT.

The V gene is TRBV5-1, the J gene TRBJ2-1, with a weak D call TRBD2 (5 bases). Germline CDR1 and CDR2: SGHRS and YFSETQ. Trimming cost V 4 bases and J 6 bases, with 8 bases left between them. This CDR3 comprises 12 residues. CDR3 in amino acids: CASSRTANEQFF. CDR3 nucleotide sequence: TGCGCCAGCAGCAGGACTGCCAATGAGCAGTTCTTC. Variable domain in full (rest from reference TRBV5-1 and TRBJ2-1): KAGVTQTPRYLIKTRGQQVTLSCSPISGHRSVSWYQQTPGQGLQFLFEYFSETQRNKGNFPGRFSGRQFSNSRSEMNVSTLELGDSALYLCASSRTANEQFFGPGTRLTVL.

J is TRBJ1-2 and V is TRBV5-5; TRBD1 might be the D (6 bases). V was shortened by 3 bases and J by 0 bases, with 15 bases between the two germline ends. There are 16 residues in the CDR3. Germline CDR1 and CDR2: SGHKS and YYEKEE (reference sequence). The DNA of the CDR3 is TGTGCCAGCAGCTCAGGGGTTGTGGGTCCTAACTATGGCTACACCTTC. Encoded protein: CASSSGVVGPNYGYTF.

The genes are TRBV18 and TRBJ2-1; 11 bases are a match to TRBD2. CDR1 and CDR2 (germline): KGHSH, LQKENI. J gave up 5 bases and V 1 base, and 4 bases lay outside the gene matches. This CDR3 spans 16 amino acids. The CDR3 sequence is CASSPLLAGGNNEQFF. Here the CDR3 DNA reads TGTGCCAGCTCACCACTTCTAGCGGGAGGCAACAATGAGCAGTTCTTC.

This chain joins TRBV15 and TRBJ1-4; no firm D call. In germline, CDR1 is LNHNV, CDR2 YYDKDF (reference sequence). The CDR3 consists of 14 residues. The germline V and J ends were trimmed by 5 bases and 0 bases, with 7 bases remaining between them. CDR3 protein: CATSPTTTNEKLFF. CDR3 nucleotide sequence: TGTGCCACCAGCCCAACGACAACTAATGAAAAACTGTTTTTT.

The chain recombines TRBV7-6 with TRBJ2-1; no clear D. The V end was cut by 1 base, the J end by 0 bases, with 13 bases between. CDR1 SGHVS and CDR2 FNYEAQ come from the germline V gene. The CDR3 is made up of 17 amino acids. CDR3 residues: CASSLVDRFFSYNEQFF. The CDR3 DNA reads TGTGCCAGCAGCTTAGTCGACCGTTTCTTCTCCTACAATGAGCAGTTCTTC.

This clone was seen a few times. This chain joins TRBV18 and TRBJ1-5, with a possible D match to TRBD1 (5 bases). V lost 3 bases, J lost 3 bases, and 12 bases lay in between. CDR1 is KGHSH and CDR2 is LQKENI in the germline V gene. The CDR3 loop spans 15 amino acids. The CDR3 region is CASSPQGAPNQPQHF. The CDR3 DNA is TGTGCCAGCTCACCTCAGGGAGCCCCCAATCAGCCCCAGCATTTT. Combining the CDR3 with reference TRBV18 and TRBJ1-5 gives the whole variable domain NAGVMQNPRHLVRRRGQEARLRCSPMKGHSHVYWYRQLPEEGLKFMVYLQKENIIDESGMPKERFSAEFPKEGPSILRIQQVVRGDSAAYFCASSPQGAPNQPQHFGDGTRLSIL.